The rows below give T cell receptor beta chains drawn from one sample of a study of control samples from healthy donors and cancer patients. Libraries were prepared by immunoSEQ multiplex PCR; TCRdb keeps only in-frame clonotypes and omits some of them. The sample holds about 180,000 clones, around 90% seen once. What was sequenced was blood. The receptors shown here come from a woman aged 45-65 years in good health. Both conserved end residues are part of each CDR3. D genes are given only for firm matches.

>TRBV7-2|.|TRBJ2-7
CASSSPPSGEQYF
TGTGCCAGCAGCTCGCCACCCTCAGGGGAGCAGTACTTC
>TRBV7-9|.|TRBJ2-3
CASSPRTTDTQYF
TGTGCCAGCAGCCCCAGGACCACAGATACGCAGTATTTT
>TRBV27|.|TRBJ2-7
CASSFVGLRDEQYF
TGTGCCAGCAGTTTCGTTGGACTTCGGGACGAGCAGTACTTC
>TRBV5-4|.|TRBJ1-3
CASSLALSSGNTIYF
TGTGCCAGCAGCTTGGCTTTAAGCTCTGGAAACACCATATATTTT
>TRBV6-5|.|TRBJ1-1
CASNRPVSNTEAFF
TGTGCCAGCAATAGACCAGTGTCGAACACTGAAGCTTTCTTT
>TRBV7-3|TRBD2|TRBJ2-1
CASSSQGLASNEQFF
TGTGCCAGCAGCTCACAAGGACTAGCTTCGAATGAGCAGTTCTTC
>TRBV20-1|.|TRBJ2-5
CSARDSETQYF
TGCAGTGCTAGGGATTCGGAGACCCAGTACTTC
>TRBV7-9|TRBD1|TRBJ1-2
CASSLEGQGSVFNGYTF
TGTGCCAGCAGCTTAGAGGGACAGGGAAGCGTGTTCAATGGCTACACCTTC
>TRBV7-2|.|TRBJ1-2
CASSLVFSVNYGYTF
TGTGCCAGCAGCTTAGTCTTTTCGGTTAACTATGGCTACACCTTC
>TRBV28|TRBD1|TRBJ1-5
CASSSGQGNQPQHF
TGTGCCAGCAGTTCCGGACAGGGCAATCAGCCCCAGCATTTT